This T cell receptor (beta chain) came from a study of blood T cell repertoires in COVID-19. Study-wide context: The analysed material was cDNA or gDNA that came from T cells, B-cell-depleted T cells, or PBMCs.

V was trimmed by 0 bases and J by 6 bases, leaving 12 bases between them. Germline V lookup: CDR1 SGHRS, CDR2 YFSETQ. The CDR3 has 14 residues. Living in roughly 25 US areas, the participants were between roughly 18 and 90 years of age. The study assigned cohorts using participant-reported clinical history. Authors' processing steps: Reference gene primer amplification yielded estimated nucleated cell counts. Method: immunoSEQ multiplex PCR; TCRdb's copy keeps in-frame clones and lacks some. For V, J and clone size, that table is used; D and trimming come from the DNA. The repertoire holds about 310,000 clones, with around nine tenths as singletons.

The chain links TRBV5-1 to TRBJ1-2; no clear D. The sequenced sample was PBMCs or T cells enriched from blood (not recorded which). This receptor was identified in a woman under 40 who had recovered from COVID-19. Here the CDR3 reads CASSLVQAGDGYTF. The CDR3 DNA follows: TGCGCCAGCAGCTTGGTGCAGGCGGGAGATGGCTACACCTTC.